This entry is about one T cell receptor beta chain. This record belongs to a study of blood T cell repertoires in COVID-19. Overall study context: Cohort 3 recovery required two negative PCRs, clearance, or symptom resolution. The United States, Italy and Spain were the sources of the acute and convalescent COVID-19 samples. Sources were T cells, B-cell-depleted T cells, or PBMCs; the material itself was cDNA or gDNA.

Only in-frame clones appear in the TCRdb table, and some are missing; sequencing was by immunoSEQ multiplex PCR. The sample lists approximately 190,000 clones, about 88% occurring once. Sequencing was performed on PBMCs or T cells enriched from blood (not recorded which). The sequence derives from a woman between 40 and 50 years old in a cohort exposed to, infected with or recovered from COVID-19 (not recorded which).

DNA for the CDR3: TGTGCCAGCAGTGAGGACAGGGGGGATGGCTACACCTTC. Encoded protein: CASSEDRGDGYTF. This sequence joins TRBV6-1 and TRBJ1-2, with TRBD1 matching over 10 bases. CDR3 length: 13 amino acids. V shed 3 bases, J shed 6 bases, and the junction held 1 base outside the gene matches. Germline V gives CDR1 MNHNS, CDR2 SASEGT.